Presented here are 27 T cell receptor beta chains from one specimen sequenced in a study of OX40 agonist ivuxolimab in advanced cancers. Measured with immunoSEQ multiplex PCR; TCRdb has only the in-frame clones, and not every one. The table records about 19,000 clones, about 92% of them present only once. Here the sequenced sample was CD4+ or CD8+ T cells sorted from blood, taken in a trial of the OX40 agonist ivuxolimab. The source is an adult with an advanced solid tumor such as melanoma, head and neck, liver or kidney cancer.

CDR3 sequence: CASSWGQGWNEQFF. In nucleotides, the CDR3 is TGTGCCAGCAGCTGGGGGCAGGGTTGGAATGAGCAGTTCTTC. The chain employs TRBV5-6 and TRBJ2-1; possibly TRBD1 for D (6 bases). Trimming took off 3 bases at V and 7 bases at J, with 14 bases between the two ends. Germline V gene data show CDR1 as SGHDT and CDR2 as YYEEEE. The CDR3 covers 14 residues.

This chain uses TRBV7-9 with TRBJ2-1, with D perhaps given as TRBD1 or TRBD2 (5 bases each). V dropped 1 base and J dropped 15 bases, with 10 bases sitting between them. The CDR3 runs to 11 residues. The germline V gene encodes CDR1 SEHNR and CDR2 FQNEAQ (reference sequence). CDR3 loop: CASSLDGTRFF. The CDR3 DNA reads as TGTGCCAGCAGCTTAGACGGGACCAGGTTCTTC.

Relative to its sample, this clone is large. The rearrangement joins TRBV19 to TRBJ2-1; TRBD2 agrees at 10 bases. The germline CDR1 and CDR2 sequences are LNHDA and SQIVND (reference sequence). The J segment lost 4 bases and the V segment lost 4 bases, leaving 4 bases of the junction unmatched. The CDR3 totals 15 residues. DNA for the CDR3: TGTGCCAGTAGTACGGGGACTAGCGTTTACAATGAGCAGTTCTTC. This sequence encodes CASSTGTSVYNEQFF.

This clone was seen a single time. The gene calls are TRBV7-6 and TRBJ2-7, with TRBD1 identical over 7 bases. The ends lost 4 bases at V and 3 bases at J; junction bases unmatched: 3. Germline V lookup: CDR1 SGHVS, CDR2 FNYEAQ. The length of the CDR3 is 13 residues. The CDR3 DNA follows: TGTGCCAGCAGCTCGGGACAGTTCTACGAGCAGTACTTC. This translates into CASSSGQFYEQYF.

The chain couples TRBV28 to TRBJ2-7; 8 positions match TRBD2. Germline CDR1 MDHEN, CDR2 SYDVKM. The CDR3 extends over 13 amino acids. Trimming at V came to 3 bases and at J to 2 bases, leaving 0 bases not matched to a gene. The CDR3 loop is CASSLTSAYEQYF. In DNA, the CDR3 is TGTGCCAGCAGTTTGACTAGCGCCTACGAGCAGTACTTC.

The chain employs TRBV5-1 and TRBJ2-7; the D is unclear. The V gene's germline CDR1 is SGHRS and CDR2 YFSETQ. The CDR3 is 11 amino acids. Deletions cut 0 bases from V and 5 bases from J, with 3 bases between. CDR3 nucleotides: TGCGCCAGCAGCTTGGGCCACGAGCAGTACTTC. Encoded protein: CASSLGHEQYF.

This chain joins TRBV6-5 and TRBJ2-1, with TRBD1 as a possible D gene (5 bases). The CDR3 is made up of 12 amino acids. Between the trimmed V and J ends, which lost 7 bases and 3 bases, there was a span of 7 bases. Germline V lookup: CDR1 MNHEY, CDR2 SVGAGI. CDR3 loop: CASIDSYNEQFF. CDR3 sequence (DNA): TGTGCCAGCATAGACAGCTACAATGAGCAGTTCTTC.

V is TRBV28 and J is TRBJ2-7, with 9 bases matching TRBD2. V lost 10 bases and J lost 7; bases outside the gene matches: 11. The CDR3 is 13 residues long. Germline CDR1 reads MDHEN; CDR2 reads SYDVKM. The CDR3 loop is CATSRGGAGEQYF. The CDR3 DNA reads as TGTGCCACCTCGCGGGGGGGCGCGGGGGAGCAGTACTTC.

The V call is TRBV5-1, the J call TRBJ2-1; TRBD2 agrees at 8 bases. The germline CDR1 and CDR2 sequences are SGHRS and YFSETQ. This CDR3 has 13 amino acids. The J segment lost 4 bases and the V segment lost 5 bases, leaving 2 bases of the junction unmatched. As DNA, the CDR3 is TGCGCCAGCAGAATAGCGGGGTACAATGAGCAGTTCTTC. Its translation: CASRIAGYNEQFF.

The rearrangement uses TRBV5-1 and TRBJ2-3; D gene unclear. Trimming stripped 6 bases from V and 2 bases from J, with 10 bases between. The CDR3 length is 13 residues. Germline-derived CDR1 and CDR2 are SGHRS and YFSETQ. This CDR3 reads CASKALITDTQYF. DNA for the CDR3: TGCGCCAGCAAAGCATTAATCACAGATACGCAGTATTTT.

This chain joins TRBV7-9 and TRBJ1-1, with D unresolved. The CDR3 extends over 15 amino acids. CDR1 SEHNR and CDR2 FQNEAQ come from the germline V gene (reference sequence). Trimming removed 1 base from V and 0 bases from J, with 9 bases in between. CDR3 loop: CASSLVLGLNTEAFF. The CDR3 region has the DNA TGTGCCAGCAGCTTAGTATTGGGGTTGAACACTGAAGCTTTCTTT.

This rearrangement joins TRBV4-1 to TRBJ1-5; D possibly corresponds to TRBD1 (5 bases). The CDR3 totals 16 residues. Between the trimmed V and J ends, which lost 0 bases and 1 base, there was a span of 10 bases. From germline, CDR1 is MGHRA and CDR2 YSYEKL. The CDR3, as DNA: TGCGCCAGCAGCCAAGATTCAGGGAGAAGCAATCAGCCCCAGCATTTT. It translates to CASSQDSGRSNQPQHF.

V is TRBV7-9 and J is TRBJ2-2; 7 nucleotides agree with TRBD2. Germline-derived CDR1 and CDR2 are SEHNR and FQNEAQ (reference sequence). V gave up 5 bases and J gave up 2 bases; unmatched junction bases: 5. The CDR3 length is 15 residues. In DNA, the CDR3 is TGTGCCAGCAGCCCCCGGGAGGTAAACACCGGGGAGCTGTTTTTT. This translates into CASSPREVNTGELFF.

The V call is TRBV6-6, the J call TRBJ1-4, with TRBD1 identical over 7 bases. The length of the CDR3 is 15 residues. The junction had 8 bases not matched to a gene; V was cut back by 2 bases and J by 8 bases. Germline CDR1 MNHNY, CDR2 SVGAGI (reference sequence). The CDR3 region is CASSYTGEEREKLFF. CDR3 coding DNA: TGTGCCAGCAGTTACACAGGGGAAGAACGCGAAAAACTGTTTTTT.

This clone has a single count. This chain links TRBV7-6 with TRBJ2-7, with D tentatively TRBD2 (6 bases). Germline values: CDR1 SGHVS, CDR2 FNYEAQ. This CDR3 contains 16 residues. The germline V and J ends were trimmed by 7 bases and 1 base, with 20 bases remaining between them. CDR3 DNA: TGTGCCAGCACCCCTCTCCCGGGAGACTCATCCTACGAGCAGTACTTC. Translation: CASTPLPGDSSYEQYF.

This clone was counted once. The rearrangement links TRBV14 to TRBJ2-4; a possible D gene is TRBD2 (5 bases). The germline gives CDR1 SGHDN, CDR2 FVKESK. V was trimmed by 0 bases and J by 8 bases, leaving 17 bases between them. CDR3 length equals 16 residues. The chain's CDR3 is CASSQEGSGTRHIQYF. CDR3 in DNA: TGTGCCAGCAGCCAAGAGGGGAGCGGAACACGACACATTCAGTACTTC.

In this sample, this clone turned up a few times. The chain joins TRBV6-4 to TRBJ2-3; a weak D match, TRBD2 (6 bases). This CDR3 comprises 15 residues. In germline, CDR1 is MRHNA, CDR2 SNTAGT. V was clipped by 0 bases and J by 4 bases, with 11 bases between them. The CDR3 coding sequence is TGTGCCAGCAGTGACTCTGCGGGATCCGCAGATACGCAGTATTTT. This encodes CASSDSAGSADTQYF.

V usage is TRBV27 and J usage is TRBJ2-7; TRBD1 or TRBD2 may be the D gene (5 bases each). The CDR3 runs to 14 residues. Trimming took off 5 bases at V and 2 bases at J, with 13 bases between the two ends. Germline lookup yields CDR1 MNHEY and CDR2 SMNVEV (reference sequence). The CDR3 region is CASSPRGATYEQYF. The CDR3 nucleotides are TGTGCCAGCAGTCCGCGAGGGGCGACCTACGAGCAGTACTTC.

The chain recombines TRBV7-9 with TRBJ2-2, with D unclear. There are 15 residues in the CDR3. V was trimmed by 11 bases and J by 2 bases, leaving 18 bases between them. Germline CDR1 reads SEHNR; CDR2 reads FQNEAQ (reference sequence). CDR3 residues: CAVFEAGGNTGELFF. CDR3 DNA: TGTGCCGTTTTTGAGGCAGGCGGTAACACCGGGGAGCTGTTTTTT.

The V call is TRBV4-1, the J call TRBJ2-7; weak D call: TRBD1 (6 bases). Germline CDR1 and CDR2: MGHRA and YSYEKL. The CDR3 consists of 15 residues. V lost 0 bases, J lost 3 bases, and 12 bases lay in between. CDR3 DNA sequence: TGCGCCAGCAGCCAAGACCCCAGAGGGGGCTACGAGCAGTACTTC. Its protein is CASSQDPRGGYEQYF.

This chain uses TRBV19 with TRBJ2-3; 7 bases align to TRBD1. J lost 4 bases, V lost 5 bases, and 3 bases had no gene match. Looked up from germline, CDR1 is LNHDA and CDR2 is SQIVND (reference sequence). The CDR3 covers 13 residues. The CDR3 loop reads CASSPGTADTQYF. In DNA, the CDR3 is TGTGCCAGTAGTCCGGGGACAGCAGATACGCAGTATTTT.

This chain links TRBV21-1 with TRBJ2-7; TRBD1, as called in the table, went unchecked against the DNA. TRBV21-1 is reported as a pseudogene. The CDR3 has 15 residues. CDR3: CASSKGRRTGAEQYF. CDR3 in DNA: TGTGCCAGCAGCAAAGGACGTAGGACAGGGGCCGAGCAGTACTTC.

CDR3 DNA: TGCGCCAGCAGCCAAGATGGGGACGGGAGGAGGTACAATGAGCAGTTCTTC. Protein sequence: CASSQDGDGRRYNEQFF. The chain recombines TRBV4-3 with TRBJ2-1; TRBD2 matches at 7 bases. V lost 0 bases, J lost 4 bases, and 9 bases stayed unmatched. Germline V gene lookup returns CDR1 LGHNA and CDR2 YSLEER. The CDR3 spans 17 residues.

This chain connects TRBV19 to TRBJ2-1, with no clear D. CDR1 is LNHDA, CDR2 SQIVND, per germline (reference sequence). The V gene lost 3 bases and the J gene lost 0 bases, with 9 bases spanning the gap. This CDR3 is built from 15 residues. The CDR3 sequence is CASSMTSSSYNEQFF. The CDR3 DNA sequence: TGTGCCAGTAGTATGACATCGAGCTCCTACAATGAGCAGTTCTTC.

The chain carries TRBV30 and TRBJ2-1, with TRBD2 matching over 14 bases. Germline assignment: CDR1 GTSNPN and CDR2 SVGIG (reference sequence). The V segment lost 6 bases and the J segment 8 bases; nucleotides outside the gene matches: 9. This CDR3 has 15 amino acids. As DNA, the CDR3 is TGTGCCTGCTTGACTAGCGGGAGGGAGTGGTATGAGCAGTTCTTC. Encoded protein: CACLTSGREWYEQFF.

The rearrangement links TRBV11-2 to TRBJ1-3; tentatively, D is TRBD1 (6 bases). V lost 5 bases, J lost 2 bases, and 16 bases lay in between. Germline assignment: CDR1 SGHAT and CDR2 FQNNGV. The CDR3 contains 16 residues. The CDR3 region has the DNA TGTGCCAGCAGCACCCACTCCGGGGGCGCTGGAAACACCATATATTTT. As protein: CASSTHSGGAGNTIYF.

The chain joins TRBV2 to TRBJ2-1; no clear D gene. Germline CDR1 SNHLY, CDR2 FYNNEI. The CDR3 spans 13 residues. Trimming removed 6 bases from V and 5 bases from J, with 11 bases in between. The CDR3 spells CASSLGMNNEQFF. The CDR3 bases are TGTGCCAGCAGCTTAGGGATGAACAATGAGCAGTTCTTC. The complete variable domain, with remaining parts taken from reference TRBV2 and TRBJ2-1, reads EPEVTQTPSHQVTQMGQEVILRCVPISNHLYFYWYRQILGQKVEFLVSFYNNEISEKSEIFDDQFSVERPDGSNFTLKIRSTKLEDSAMYFCASSLGMNNEQFFGPGTRLTVL.